The present entry profiles one TCR beta chain with its context. Its matching antigen is unknown. In TCRdb, the 5' RACE reads were re-called with MiXCR into one record per CDR3 protein. This sample carries roughly 260,000 distinct CDR3 sequences, 7% to 8.5% of them seen once, and the ten largest clones take about 5.6%. This record belongs to a study of identical twins. Study-level points and caveats: In drawing conclusions, the study used cross-sectional statistical analysis and did not follow the same donors.

Trimming cost V 3 bases and J 1 base, with 15 bases left between them. This CDR3 is built from 16 residues. CDR1 MDHEN and CDR2 SYDVKM come from the germline V gene. This sample was also put to use in a study of yellow fever vaccine responses in identical twins.

Input material: CD8+ T cells sorted from blood. The chain recombines TRBV28 with TRBJ2-5; D is possibly TRBD2 (6 bases). The TCR was taken from a young woman in good health. The CDR3, as DNA: TGTGCCAGCAGTTTGTATAGCGGAGAATCCCAAGAGACCCAGTACTTC. This codes for CASSLYSGESQETQYF.